The sample holds a few counts of the clone carrying this TCR beta chain. Its antigen is still unknown. The CDR3 extends over 15 amino acids. V lost 1 base and J lost 4, with 13 bases in between. Germline V gene data show CDR1 as LNHDA and CDR2 as SQIVND (reference sequence). TCRdb's copy holds only in-frame clones and misses some; the assay was immunoSEQ multiplex PCR. Among approximately 15,000 clones, about 83% were seen once, and the ten largest hold about 26%. This entry is derived from a study of PD-1 blockade in classical Hodgkin lymphoma. Regarding the study as a whole: Relapsed/refractory patients reportedly had the lowest baseline TCR diversity, below newly diagnosed patients, who were below healthy donors. By C4D1 there was a significant rise in CD4+ TCR diversity but not in CD8+ TCR diversity. Among the patients, those starting nivolumab under 1 year after ASCT were excluded. Baseline diversity resembling that of newly diagnosed patients was seen in complete responders.

Every one of the patients relapsed after autologous stem cell transplantation (brentuximab vedotin exposure was variable). The chain is built from TRBV19 and TRBJ1-2; D is unresolved. The TCR originated in a human donor with classical Hodgkin lymphoma. Sequencing used peripheral blood mononuclear cells (PBMCs), obtained at baseline. The CDR3: CASSIVLPPGYGYTF. The CDR3 DNA follows: TGTGCCAGTAGTATAGTACTGCCCCCTGGCTATGGCTACACCTTC.